Below are 8 T cell receptor beta chains sequenced from a single sample in a study of blood T cell repertoires in COVID-19 (dated by TCRdb to 2019 to 2021). Libraries were built with the immunoSEQ multiplex PCR assay. In TCRdb, the immuneACCESS table is reduced to in-frame sequences with V and J assigned. These tables do not hold every clone; where another copy was compared, an unresolved V gene accounts for under half, and the others remain unexplained. The sample table shows 150,000 to 170,000 clones, and about 85% are seen once. The ten largest clones capture 0.6% to 0.7% of the sample. Sequenced input: peripheral blood. These TCRs come from a man aged 60 to 75 with COVID-19, enrolled during active disease.

V gene TRBV4-3 combines with J gene TRBJ1-5; unclear D gene. The CDR3 totals 15 residues. Germline V gene data show CDR1 as LGHNA and CDR2 as YSLEER. Trimming shortened V by 0 bases and J by 6 bases, and 12 bases separated the two germline ends. In DNA, the CDR3 is TGCGCCAGCAGCCAAGAGGCCGCATTTGGTCAGCCCCAGCATTTT. Translation: CASSQEAAFGQPQHF.

V and J are TRBV11-3 and TRBJ2-1; 8 bases are shared with TRBD2. CDR1 SGHNT and CDR2 YENEEA come from the germline V gene. CDR3 length: 15 amino acids. The ends lost 5 bases at V and 1 base at J; junction bases unmatched: 4. The CDR3 spells CASSTIAGSYNEQFF. The CDR3 DNA reads TGTGCCAGCAGCACCATAGCGGGGTCCTACAATGAGCAGTTCTTC.

The gene calls are TRBV3-1 (or the pseudogene TRBV3-2) and TRBJ1-4; weak D call: TRBD1 (5 bases). This CDR3 comprises 12 residues. Deletions cut 9 bases from V and 5 bases from J, with 10 bases between. The germline V gene encodes CDR1 LGHDT and CDR2 YNNKEL (reference sequence). As DNA, the CDR3 is TGTGCCAGTGGGGCGGGGAATGAAAAACTGTTTTTT. It codes for CASGAGNEKLFF.

The chain employs TRBV27 and TRBJ2-6; tentatively, D is TRBD2 (5 bases). Looked up from germline, CDR1 is MNHEY and CDR2 is SMNVEV (reference sequence). Trimming removed 3 bases at V and 0 bases at J, with 18 bases between. This CDR3 is 19 amino acids long. The CDR3, as DNA: TGTGCCAGCAGTTTGAGAGGGCCATCTTCCTCCTCTGGGGCCAACGTCCTGACTTTC. Encoded protein: CASSLRGPSSSSGANVLTF.

The rearrangement uses TRBV3-1 (or the pseudogene TRBV3-2) and TRBJ1-1; D ambiguous. CDR1 and CDR2 from the germline V gene are LGHDT and YNNKEL (reference sequence). This CDR3 is built from 13 residues. Trimming shortened V by 5 bases and J by 5 bases, and 12 bases separated the two germline ends. The CDR3 region is CASSSRVETEAFF. The CDR3 nucleotides are TGTGCCAGCAGCTCCCGGGTGGAGACTGAAGCTTTCTTT.

This sequence joins TRBV11-2 and TRBJ2-6; D possibly corresponds to TRBD2 (6 bases). Per germline, CDR1 SGHAT and CDR2 FQNNGV. V lost 3 bases and J 4 bases, leaving 13 bases between the germline ends. CDR3 length: 16 residues. CDR3 sequence reads: CASSLQTSPGANVLTF. Written as DNA, the CDR3 is TGTGCCAGCAGCTTGCAGACTAGTCCCGGGGCCAACGTCCTGACTTTC.

The chain uses TRBV3-1 (or the pseudogene TRBV3-2) and TRBJ2-7, with 11 bases matching TRBD2. The CDR3 spans 14 residues. J gave up 6 bases and V 4 bases, and 5 bases lay outside the gene matches. Germline CDR1 is LGHDT and CDR2 is YNNKEL (reference sequence). CDR3 loop: CASSPTSGSSEQYF. In nucleotides, the CDR3 is TGTGCCAGCAGCCCCACTAGCGGGAGTTCCGAGCAGTACTTC.

In its sample, this clone was seen a few times. The gene calls are TRBV7-2 and TRBJ2-7, with TRBD1 matching 8 bases. CDR3 length: 15 amino acids. Germline CDR1 and CDR2: SGHTA and FQGNSA. The V and J ends lost 5 bases and 0 bases, in that order; junction bases with no gene match: 6. The CDR3 bases are TGTGCCAGCAGCCCGGGACAGGCTCGCTCCTACGAGCAGTACTTC. The encoded protein is CASSPGQARSYEQYF.